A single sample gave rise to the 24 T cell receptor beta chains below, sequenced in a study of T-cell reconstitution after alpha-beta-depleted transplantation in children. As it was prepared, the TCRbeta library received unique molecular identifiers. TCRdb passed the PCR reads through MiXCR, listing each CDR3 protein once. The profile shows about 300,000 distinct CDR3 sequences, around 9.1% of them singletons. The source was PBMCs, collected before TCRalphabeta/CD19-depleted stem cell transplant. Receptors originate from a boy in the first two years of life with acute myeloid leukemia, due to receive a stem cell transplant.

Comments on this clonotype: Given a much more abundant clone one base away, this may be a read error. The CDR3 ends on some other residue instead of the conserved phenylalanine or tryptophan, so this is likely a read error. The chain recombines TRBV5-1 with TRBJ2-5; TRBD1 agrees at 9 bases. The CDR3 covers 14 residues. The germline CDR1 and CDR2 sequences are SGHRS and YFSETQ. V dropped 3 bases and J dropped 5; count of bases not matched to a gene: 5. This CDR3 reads CASSWTGARETQYL. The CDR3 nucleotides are TGCGCCAGCAGCTGGACAGGGGCGAGGGAGACCCAGTACCTC.

The CDR3 is CASSQDDASSYEQYF. In DNA, the CDR3 is TGCGCCAGCAGCCAAGACGACGCCAGCTCCTACGAGCAGTACTTC. The chain links TRBV4-3 to TRBJ2-7; D not resolved. V was clipped by 0 bases and J by 0 bases, with 9 bases between them. Germline assignment: CDR1 LGHNA and CDR2 YSLEER. The CDR3 covers 15 residues.

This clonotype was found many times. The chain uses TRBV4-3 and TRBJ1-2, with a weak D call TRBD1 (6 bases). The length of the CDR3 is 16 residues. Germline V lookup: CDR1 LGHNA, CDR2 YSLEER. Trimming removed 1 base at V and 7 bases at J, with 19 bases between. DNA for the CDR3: TGCGCCAGCAGCCAAGTTCGGTCAACAGGGTCGGGTGGCTACACCTTC. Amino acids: CASSQVRSTGSGGYTF.

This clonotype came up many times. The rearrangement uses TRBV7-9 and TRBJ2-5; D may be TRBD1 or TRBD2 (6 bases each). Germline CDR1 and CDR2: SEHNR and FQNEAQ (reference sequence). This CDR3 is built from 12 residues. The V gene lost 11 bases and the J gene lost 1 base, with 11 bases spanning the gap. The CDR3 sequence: CAEGGLQETQYF. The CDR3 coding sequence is TGTGCCGAAGGGGGGCTCCAAGAGACCCAGTACTTC.

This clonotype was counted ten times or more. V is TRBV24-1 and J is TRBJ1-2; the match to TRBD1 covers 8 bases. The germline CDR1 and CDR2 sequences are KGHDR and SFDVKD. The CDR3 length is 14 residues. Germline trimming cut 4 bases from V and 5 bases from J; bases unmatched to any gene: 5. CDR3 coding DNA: TGTGCCACCAGTGACAGGACAGGGTCGTATGGCTACACCTTC. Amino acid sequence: CATSDRTGSYGYTF.

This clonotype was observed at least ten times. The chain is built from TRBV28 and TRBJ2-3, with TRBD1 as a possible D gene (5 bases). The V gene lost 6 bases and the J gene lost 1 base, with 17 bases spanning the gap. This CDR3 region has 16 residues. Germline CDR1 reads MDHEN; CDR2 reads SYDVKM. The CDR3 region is CASSLIGPGRTDTQYF. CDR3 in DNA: TGTGCCAGCAGCCTCATCGGGCCAGGGCGCACAGATACGCAGTATTTT.

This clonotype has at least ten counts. The CDR3 nucleotides are TGTGCCACCAGCCGCGGGGACAGGACCTCCTACGAGCAGTACTTC. This sequence encodes CATSRGDRTSYEQYF. This chain uses TRBV15 with TRBJ2-7; TRBD1 agrees at 8 bases. The germline CDR1 and CDR2 sequences are LNHNV and YYDKDF (reference sequence). The CDR3 has 15 residues. Trimming at V came to 5 bases and at J to 0 bases, leaving 6 bases not matched to a gene.

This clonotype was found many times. CDR3 nucleotides: TGTGCCAGCAGACTTAGCCGGACTAGCTCTTTGGGCTACGAGCAGTACTTC. Amino acid sequence: CASRLSRTSSLGYEQYF. The V gene is TRBV27, the J gene TRBJ2-7, with 8 nucleotides matching TRBD2. CDR3 length equals 17 residues. Germline CDR1 reads MNHEY; CDR2 reads SMNVEV (reference sequence). V lost 6 bases and J lost 3; bases outside the gene matches: 16.

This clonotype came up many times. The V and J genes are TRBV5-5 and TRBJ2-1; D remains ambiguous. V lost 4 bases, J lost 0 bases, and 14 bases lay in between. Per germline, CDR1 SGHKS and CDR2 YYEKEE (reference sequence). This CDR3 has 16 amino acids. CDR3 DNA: TGTGCCAGCAGCGGGCCCGGGTCTTTCTCCTACAATGAGCAGTTCTTC. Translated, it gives CASSGPGSFSYNEQFF.

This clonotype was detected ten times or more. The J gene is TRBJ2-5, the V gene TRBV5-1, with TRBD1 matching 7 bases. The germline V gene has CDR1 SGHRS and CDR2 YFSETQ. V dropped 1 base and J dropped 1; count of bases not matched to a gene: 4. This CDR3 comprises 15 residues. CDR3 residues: CASSLTGQFQETQYF. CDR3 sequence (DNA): TGCGCCAGCAGCTTGACGGGACAGTTCCAAGAGACCCAGTACTTC.

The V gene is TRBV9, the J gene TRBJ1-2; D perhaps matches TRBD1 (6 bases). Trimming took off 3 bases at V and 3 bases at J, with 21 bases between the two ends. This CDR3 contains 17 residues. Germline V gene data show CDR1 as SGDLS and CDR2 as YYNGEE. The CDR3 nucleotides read TGTGCCAGCAGCGCTTGGGGGGCAGCCCTTGGGGACTATGGCTACACCTTC. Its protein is CASSAWGAALGDYGYTF.

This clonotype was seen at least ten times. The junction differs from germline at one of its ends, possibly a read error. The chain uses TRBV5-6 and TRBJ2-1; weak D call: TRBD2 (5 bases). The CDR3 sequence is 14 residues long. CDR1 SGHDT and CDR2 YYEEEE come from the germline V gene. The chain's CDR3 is CASSLVASYYEQFF. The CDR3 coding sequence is TGTGCCAGCAGCTTGGTAGCTAGCTACTATGAGCAGTTCTTC. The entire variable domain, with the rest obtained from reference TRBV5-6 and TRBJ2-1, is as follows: DAGVTQSPTHLIKTRGQQVTLRCSPKSGHDTVSWYQQALGQGPQFIFQYYEEEERQRGNFPDRFSGHQFPNYSSELNVNALLLGDSALYLCASSLVASYYEQFFGPGTRLTVL.

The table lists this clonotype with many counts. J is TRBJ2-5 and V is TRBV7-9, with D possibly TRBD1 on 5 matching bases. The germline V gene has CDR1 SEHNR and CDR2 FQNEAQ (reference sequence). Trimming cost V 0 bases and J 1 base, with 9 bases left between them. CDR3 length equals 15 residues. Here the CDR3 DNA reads TGTGCCAGCAGCTTAGCGTTCAGGGCCCAAGAGACCCAGTACTTC. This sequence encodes CASSLAFRAQETQYF.

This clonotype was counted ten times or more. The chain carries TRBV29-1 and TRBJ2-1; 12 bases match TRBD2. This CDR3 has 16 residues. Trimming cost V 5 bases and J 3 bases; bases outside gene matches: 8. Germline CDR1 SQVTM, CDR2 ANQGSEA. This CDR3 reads CSVTWTSGNFYNEQFF. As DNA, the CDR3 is TGCAGCGTTACCTGGACTAGCGGGAACTTCTACAATGAGCAGTTCTTC.

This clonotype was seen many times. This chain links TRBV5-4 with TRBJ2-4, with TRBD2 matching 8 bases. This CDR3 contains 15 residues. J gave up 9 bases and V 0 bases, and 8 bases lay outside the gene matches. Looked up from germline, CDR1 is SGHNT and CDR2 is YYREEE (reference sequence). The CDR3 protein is CASSLAGGSGSIQYF. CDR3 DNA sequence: TGTGCCAGCAGCTTGGCGGGGGGGTCGGGAAGCATTCAGTACTTC. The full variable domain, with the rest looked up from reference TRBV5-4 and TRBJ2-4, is ETGVTQSPTHLIKTRGQQVTLRCSSQSGHNTVSWYQQALGQGPQFIFQYYREEENGRGNFPPRFSGLQFPNYSSELNVNALELDDSALYLCASSLAGGSGSIQYFGAGTRLSVL.

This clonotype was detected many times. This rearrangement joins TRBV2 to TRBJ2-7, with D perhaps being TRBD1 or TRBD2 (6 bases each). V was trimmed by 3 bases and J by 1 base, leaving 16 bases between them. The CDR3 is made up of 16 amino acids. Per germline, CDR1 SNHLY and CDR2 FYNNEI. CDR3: CASSDRGTRTSYEQYF. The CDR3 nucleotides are TGTGCCAGCAGTGATAGGGGGACTCGGACGTCCTACGAGCAGTACTTC.

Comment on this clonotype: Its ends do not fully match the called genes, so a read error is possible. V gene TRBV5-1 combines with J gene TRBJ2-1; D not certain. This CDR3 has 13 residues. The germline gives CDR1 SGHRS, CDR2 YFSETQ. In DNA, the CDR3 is TGCGCCCGCAGCTTTCCGGGTTCCGATGAGCAGTTCTTC. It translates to CARSFPGSDEQFF.

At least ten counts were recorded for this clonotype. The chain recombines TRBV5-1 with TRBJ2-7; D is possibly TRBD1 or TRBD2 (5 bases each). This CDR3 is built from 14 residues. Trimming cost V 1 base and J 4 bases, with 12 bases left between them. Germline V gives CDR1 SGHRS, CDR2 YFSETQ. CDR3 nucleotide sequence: TGCGCCAGCAGCTTGATAGGGGAGAGGTACGAGCAGTACTTC. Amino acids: CASSLIGERYEQYF.

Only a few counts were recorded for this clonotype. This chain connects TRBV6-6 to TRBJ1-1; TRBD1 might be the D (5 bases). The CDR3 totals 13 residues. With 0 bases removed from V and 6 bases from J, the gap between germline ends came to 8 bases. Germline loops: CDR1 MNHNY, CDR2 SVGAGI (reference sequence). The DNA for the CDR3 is TGTGCCAGCAGTTACTCCGGGGCCCCTGAAGCTTTCTTT. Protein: CASSYSGAPEAFF.

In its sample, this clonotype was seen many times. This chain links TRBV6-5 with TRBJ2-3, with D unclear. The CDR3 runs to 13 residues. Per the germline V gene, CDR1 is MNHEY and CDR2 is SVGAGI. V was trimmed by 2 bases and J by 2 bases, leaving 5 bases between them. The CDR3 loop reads CASSYDDTDTQYF. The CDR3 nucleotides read TGTGCCAGCAGTTACGACGACACAGATACGCAGTATTTT.

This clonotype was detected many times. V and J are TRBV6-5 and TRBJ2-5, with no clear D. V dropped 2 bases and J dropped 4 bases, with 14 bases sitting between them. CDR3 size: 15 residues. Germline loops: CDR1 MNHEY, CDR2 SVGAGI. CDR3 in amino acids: CASSYSRGSVETQYF. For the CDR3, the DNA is TGTGCCAGCAGTTACAGCCGTGGGTCAGTAGAGACCCAGTACTTC.

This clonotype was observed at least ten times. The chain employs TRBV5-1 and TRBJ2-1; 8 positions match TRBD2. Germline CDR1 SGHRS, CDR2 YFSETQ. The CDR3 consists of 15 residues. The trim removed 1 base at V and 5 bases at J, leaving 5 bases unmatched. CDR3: CASSLLSGENNEQFF. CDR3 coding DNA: TGCGCCAGCAGCTTGCTTAGCGGGGAAAACAATGAGCAGTTCTTC. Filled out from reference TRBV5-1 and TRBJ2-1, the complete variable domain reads KAGVTQTPRYLIKTRGQQVTLSCSPISGHRSVSWYQQTPGQGLQFLFEYFSETQRNKGNFPGRFSGRQFSNSRSEMNVSTLELGDSALYLCASSLLSGENNEQFFGPGTRLTVL.

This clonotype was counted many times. CDR3 in amino acids: CASSWTSGKETQYF. The CDR3 bases are TGCGCCAGCAGCTGGACTAGCGGGAAAGAGACCCAGTACTTC. The J gene is TRBJ2-5, the V gene TRBV5-1; 12 nucleotides agree with TRBD2. There are 14 residues in the CDR3. In germline, CDR1 is SGHRS, CDR2 YFSETQ. The trim removed 3 bases at V and 3 bases at J, leaving 0 bases unmatched.

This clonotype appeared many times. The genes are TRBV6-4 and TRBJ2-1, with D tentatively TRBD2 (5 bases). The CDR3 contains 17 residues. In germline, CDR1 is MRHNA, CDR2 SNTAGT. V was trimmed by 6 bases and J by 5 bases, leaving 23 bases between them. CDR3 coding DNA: TGTGCCAGCAGCCTTACACTAGGCCCCCAAAGGAACAATGAGCAGTTCTTC. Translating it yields CASSLTLGPQRNNEQFF.